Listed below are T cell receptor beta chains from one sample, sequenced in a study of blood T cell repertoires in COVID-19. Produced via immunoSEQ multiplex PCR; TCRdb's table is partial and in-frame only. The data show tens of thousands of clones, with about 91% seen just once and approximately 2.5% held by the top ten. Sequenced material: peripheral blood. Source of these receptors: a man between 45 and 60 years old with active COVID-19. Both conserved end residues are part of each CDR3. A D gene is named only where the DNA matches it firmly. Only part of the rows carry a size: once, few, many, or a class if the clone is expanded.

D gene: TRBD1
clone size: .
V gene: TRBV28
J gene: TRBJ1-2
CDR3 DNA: TGTGCCAGCAGTGGGAACAGGGGGCGCGAGAGATTCGGTGGCTACACCTTC
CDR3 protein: CASSGNRGRERFGGYTF

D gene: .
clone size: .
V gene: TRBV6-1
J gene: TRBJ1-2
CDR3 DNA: TGTGCCAGCAGTGAATGGGGGCTGGTGAGGGCCTATGGCTACACCTTC
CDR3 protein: CASSEWGLVRAYGYTF

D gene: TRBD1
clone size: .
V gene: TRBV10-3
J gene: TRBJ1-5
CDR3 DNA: TGTGCCATCAGTGAGTGGGACAGGGGTAATCAGCCCCAGCATTTT
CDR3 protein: CAISEWDRGNQPQHF

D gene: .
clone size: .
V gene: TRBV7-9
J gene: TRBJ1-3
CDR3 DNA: TGTGCCAGCAGCTTAGACCGGGGGAGCTCTGGAAACACCATATATTTT
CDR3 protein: CASSLDRGSSGNTIYF

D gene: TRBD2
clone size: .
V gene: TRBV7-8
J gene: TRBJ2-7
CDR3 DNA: TGTGCCAGCAGCCCTTACAGGGTAGCGGGGGGTTACGAGCAGTACTTC
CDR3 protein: CASSPYRVAGGYEQYF

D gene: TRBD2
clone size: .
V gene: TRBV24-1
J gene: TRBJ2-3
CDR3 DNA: TGTGCCACCAGTGAGTCCCCGGGACTAGCGGGAGATGATACGCAGTATTTT
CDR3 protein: CATSESPGLAGDDTQYF

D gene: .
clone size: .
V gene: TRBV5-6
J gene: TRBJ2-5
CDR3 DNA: TGTGCCAGCAGCGAGACACCGGCAGCTACCCAGTACTTC
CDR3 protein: CASSETPAATQYF

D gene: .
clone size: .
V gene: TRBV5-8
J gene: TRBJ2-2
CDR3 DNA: TGTGCCAGCAGCTTGGCCGGGATGAACACCGGGGAGCTGTTTTTT
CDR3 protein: CASSLAGMNTGELFF

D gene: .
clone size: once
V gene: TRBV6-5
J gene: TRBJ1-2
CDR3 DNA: TGTGCCAGCAGAACGGGAGGGGCCGGTGGCTACACCTTC
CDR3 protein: CASRTGGAGGYTF

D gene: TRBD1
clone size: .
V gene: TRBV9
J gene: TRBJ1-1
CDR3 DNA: TGTGCCAGCAGCGGGACAGGGGGGAACACTGAAGCTTTCTTT
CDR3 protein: CASSGTGGNTEAFF

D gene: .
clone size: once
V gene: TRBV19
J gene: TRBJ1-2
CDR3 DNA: TGTGCCAGTAGTCCTCCTCCGGTGATCGGAAGGGGCTATGGCTACACCTTC
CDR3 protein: CASSPPPVIGRGYGYTF

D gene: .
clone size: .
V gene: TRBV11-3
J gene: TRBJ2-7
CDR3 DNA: TGTGCCAGCAGCCCACGGACAGAAGGCTCCTACGAGCAGTACTTC
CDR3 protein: CASSPRTEGSYEQYF

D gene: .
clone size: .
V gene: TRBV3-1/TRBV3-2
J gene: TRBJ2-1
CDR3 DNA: TGTGCCAGCAGCCAAGATTGGAGATGGCGGTTCTTC
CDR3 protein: CASSQDWRWRFF

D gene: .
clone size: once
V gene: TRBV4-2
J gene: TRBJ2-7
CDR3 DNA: TGTGCCAGCAGCCAATTGACAGGAAACTACGAGCAGTACTTC
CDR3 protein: CASSQLTGNYEQYF

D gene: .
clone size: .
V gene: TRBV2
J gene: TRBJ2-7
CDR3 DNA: TGTGCCAGCAGCCCCGGAGGGTCCCGCTCCTACGAGCAGTACTTC
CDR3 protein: CASSPGGSRSYEQYF

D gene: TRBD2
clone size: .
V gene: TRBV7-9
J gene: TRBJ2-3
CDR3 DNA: TGTGCCAGCAGCCCGCGACTAGCGGGAGTAGGCACAGATACGCAGTATTTT
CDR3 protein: CASSPRLAGVGTDTQYF

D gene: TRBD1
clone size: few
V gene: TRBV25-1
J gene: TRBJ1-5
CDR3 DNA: TGTGCCAGCAGCAAACAGGGGGAGAGTCAGCCCCAGCATTTT
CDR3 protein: CASSKQGESQPQHF

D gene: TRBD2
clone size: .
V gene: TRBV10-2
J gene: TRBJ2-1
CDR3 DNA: TGCGCCAGCTTTATAGCGGGGGGGCGGAGTGAGCAGTTCTTC
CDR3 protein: CASFIAGGRSEQFF

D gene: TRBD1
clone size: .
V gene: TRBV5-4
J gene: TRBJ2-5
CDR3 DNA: TGTGCCAGCAGCACCGGGACAGGGTACCAAGAGACCCAGTACTTC
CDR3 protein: CASSTGTGYQETQYF

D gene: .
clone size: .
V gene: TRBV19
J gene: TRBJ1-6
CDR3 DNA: TGTGCCAGTCGTCAGGACAGCCTCGGTTCACCCCTCCACTTT
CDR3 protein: CASRQDSLGSPLHF

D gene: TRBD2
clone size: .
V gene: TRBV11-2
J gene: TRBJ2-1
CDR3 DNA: TGTGCCAGCAGCCTAGCGGGAGGTAATGAGCAGTTCTTC
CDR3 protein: CASSLAGGNEQFF

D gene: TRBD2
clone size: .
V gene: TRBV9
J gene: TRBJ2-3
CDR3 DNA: TGTGCCAGCAGCGTGGGACTAGCGGGGGCAGGGGATACGCAGTATTTT
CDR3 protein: CASSVGLAGAGDTQYF

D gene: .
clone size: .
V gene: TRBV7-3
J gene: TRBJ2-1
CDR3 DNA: TGTGCCAGCAGCCCTCGAGGGGGACGGGGGGTAGTTAGCCTGTCCTACAATGAGCAGTTCTTC
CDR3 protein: CASSPRGGRGVVSLSYNEQFF

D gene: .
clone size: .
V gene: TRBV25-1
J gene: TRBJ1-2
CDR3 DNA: TGTGCCAGCAGCCCCGGACTGATAGGCGGCTACACCTTC
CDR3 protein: CASSPGLIGGYTF

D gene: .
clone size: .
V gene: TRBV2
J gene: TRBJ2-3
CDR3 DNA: TGTGCCAGCAACAGGGTAGATACGCAGTATTTT
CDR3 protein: CASNRVDTQYF

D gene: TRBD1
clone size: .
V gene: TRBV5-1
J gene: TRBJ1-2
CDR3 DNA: TGCGCCAGCAGCACGACAGGGAGTTATGGCTACACCTTC
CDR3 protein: CASSTTGSYGYTF

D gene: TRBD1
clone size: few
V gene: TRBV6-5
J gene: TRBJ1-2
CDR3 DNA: TGTGCCAGCAGCCTTGACAGGGTCTATGGCTACACCTTC
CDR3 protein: CASSLDRVYGYTF

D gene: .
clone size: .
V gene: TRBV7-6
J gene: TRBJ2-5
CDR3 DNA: TGTGCCAGCACCACGGGCCAAGAGACCCAGTACTTC
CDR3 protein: CASTTGQETQYF

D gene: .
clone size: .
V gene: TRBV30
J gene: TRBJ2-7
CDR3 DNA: TGTGCCTGGAGTGTATCGCACAGGGAGTCCTACGAGCAGTACTTC
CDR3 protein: CAWSVSHRESYEQYF

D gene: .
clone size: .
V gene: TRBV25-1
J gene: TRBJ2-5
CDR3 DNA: TGTGCCAGCAGCCAACAGGCCCAAGAGACCCAGTACTTC
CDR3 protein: CASSQQAQETQYF

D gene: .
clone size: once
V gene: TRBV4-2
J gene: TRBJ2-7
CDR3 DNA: TGTGCCAGCAGCCAAGATCTTTCCGGGGTATACTACGAGCAGTACTTC
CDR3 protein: CASSQDLSGVYYEQYF

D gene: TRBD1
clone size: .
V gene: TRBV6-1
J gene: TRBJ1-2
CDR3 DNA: TGTGCCAGCAGTGAAAGACAGGGTTATGGCTACACCTTC
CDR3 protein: CASSERQGYGYTF

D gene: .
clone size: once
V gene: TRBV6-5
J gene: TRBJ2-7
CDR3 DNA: TGTGCCAGCAGCGGCGCCGGGGAGCAGTACTTC
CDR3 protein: CASSGAGEQYF

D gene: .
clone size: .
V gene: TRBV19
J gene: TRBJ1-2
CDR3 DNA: TGTGCCAGTAGTCGGACAGTGACTACTATGGGTGGCTACACCTTC
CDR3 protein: CASSRTVTTMGGYTF

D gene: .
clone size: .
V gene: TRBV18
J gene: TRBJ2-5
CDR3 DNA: TGTGCCAGCTCACCACGTATTAGGGGTGAGGAGACCCAGTACTTC
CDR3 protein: CASSPRIRGEETQYF

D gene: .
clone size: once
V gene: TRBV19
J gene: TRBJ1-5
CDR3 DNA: TGTGCCAGTAGTATTGTCCGGGGAAATCAGCCCCAGCATTTT
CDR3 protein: CASSIVRGNQPQHF

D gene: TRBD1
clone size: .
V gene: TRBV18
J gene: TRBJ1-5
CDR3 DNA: TGTGCCAGCTCACCGACAGGGTCCCGGCAGCCCCAGCATTTT
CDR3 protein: CASSPTGSRQPQHF

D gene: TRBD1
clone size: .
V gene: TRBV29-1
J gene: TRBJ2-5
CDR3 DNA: TGCAGCGTTGGGACAGGGAAAGGAGAGACCCAGTACTTC
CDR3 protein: CSVGTGKGETQYF

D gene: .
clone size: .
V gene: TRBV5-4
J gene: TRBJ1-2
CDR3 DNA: TGTGCCAGCAGCCCACCCGGGACATACGTCGACTACACCTTC
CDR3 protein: CASSPPGTYVDYTF

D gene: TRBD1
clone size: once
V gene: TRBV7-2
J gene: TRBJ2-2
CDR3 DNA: TGTGCCAGCAGTCACCCCCCATCGACAGGGGATAGCGGGGAGCTGTTTTTT
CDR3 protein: CASSHPPSTGDSGELFF

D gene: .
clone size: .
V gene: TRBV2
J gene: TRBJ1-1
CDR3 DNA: TGTGCCAAGACAGGAATGAACACTGAAGCTTTCTTT
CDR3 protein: CAKTGMNTEAFF